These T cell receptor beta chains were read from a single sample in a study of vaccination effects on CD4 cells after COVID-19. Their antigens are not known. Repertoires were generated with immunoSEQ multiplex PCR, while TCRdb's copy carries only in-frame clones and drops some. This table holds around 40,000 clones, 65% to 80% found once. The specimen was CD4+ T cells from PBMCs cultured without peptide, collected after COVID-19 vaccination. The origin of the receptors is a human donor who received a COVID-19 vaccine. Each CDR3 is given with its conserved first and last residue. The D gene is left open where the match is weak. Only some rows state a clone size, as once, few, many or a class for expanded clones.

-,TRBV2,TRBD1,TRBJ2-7,TGTGCCAGCAGGAAGGGCGGGACAGGGACGTACGAGCAGTACTTC,CASRKGGTGTYEQYF
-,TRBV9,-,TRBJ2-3,TGTGCCAGCAGCGTAGGTCTAATGGGAGATACGCAGTATTTT,CASSVGLMGDTQYF
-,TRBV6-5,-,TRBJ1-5,TGTGCCAGCAACCTACAGGGAGGGAATCAGCCCCAGCATTTT,CASNLQGGNQPQHF
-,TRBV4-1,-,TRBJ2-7,TGCGCCAGCAGCCAAGGGTCGGGGAGGATCTACGAGCAGTACTTC,CASSQGSGRIYEQYF
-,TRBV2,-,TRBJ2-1,TGTGCCAGCGATCAGGAATACAATGAGCAGTTCTTC,CASDQEYNEQFF
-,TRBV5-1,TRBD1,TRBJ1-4,TGCGCCAGCAGCTCAGGGGGGGCTAATGAAAAACTGTTTTTT,CASSSGGANEKLFF
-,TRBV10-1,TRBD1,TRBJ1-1,TGCGCCAGCAGTACGGGACAGGGGGCTGAAGCTTTCTTT,CASSTGQGAEAFF
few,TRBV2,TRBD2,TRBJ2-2,TGTGCCTGCACCCCGGCGGGAGTGCCCACCGGGGAGCTGTTTTTT,CACTPAGVPTGELFF
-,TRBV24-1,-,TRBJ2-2,TGTGCCACCAGTGACAGGGGCATCAAAGGGGAGCTGTTTTTT,CATSDRGIKGELFF
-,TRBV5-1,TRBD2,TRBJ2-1,TGCGCCAGCAGCTTGAGCGGGGGTTCCTACAATGAGCAGTTCTTC,CASSLSGGSYNEQFF
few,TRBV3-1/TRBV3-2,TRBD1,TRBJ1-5,TGTGCCAGCAGCCAAGGGACAGGGGCCAATCAGCCCCAGCATTTT,CASSQGTGANQPQHF
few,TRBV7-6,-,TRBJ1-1,TGTGCCAGCAGCGCAGGACGGACGATTATGAACACTGAAGCTTTCTTT,CASSAGRTIMNTEAFF
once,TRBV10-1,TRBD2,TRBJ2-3,TGCGCCAGCAGTGCCCGGACTAGCGGGGGATATACGCAGTATTTT,CASSARTSGGYTQYF
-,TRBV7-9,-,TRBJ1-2,TGTGCCAGCAGCTTAGGACAACTTGGCTACACCTTC,CASSLGQLGYTF
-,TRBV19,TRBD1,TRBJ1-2,TGTGCCAGTGACCCGGGACAGGGAAACTATGGCTACACCTTC,CASDPGQGNYGYTF
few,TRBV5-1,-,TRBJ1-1,TGCGCCAGCAGCTTGTCAGTCCTGAACACTGAAGCTTTCTTT,CASSLSVLNTEAFF
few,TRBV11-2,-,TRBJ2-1,TGTGCCAGCAGCTTAGCTGACGCGGGGACCTACAATGAGCAGTTCTTC,CASSLADAGTYNEQFF
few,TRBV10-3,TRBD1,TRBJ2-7,TGTGCCATCAGTGAGGGGACAGAAATCTACGAGCAGTACTTC,CAISEGTEIYEQYF
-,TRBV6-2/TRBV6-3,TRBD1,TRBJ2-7,TGTGCCAGCAGTCAATCCTTCGGACAGGGGGTGTCCTACGAGCAGTACTTC,CASSQSFGQGVSYEQYF
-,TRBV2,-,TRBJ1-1,TGTGCCAGCAGTCCCGGGACTTCTGAAGCTTTCTTT,CASSPGTSEAFF
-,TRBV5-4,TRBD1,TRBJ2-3,TGTGCCAGCAGCCTCGACAGGGGAACAGATACGCAGTATTTT,CASSLDRGTDTQYF
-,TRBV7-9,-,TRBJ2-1,TGTGCCAGCAGCACACAGGCCCCTGAGCAGTTCTTC,CASSTQAPEQFF
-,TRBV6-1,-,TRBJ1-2,TGTGCCAGCAGTGAAATGGCGAGTGGCTACACCTTC,CASSEMASGYTF
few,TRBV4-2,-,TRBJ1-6,TGTGCCAGCAGCCAAGACCCTCCGGCACAGGACTTGAATTCACCCCTCCACTTT,CASSQDPPAQDLNSPLHF
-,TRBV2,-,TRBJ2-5,TGTGCCAGCACCGCCCAAGAGACCCAGTACTTC,CASTAQETQYF
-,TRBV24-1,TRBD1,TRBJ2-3,TGTGCCACCGGGACAGGGTCCACAGATACGCAGTATTTT,CATGTGSTDTQYF
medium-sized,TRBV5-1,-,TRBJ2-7,TGCGCCAGCAGCTTGGCTAGCAGCGAGCAGTACTTC,CASSLASSEQYF
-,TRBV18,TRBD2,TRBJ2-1,TGTGCCAGCTCACCACCGGCGGGGGGGGCCTATGGCGAGCAGTTCTTC,CASSPPAGGAYGEQFF
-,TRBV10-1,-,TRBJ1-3,TGCGCCAGCACCCCACCCCGGGACTCCTGGAACACCATATATTTT,CASTPPRDSWNTIYF